This TCR beta chain was profiled in a study of OX40 agonist ivuxolimab in advanced cancers. Study at large: With a range of roughly 20 to 79, age averaged approximately 60 years, and around 83% were male. General study results and limits: Averaging showed that CD8+ T cells had more expanded clones than CD4+ did. Part of the nonresponder group also had normalized T-cell clonal expansion that was low. Still undetermined is the antigen specificity of the expanded peripheral T cells.

To note about this clone: Its antigen is currently unknown.

The V gene end was trimmed by 4 bases and the J gene end by 1 base; junction bases not matched to a gene: 1. The CDR3 runs to 14 residues. Germline V gene data show CDR1 as MGHDK and CDR2 as SYGVNS. Here immunoSEQ multiplex PCR was the method, and the copy in TCRdb shows in-frame clones only, minus some. The sample lists about 77,000 clones, around nine tenths occurring once. The source is an adult with an advanced solid tumor such as melanoma, head and neck, liver or kidney cancer. Sample: CD4+ or CD8+ T cells sorted from blood, taken in a trial of the OX40 agonist ivuxolimab. The chain links TRBV25-1 to TRBJ2-3, with 8 bases identical to TRBD1. The CDR3 here is CASSVQGGTDTQYF. Here the CDR3 DNA reads TGTGCCAGCAGTGTACAGGGGGGCACAGATACGCAGTATTTT.